This passage covers 4 T cell receptor beta chains from one sample sequenced in a study of radiotherapy plus CTLA-4 blockade in lung cancer (dated by TCRdb to the late 2010s). Library construction relied on the immunoSEQ multiplex PCR assay. TCRdb re-hosts the immuneACCESS table, in-frame sequences only. Its copies lack some clones; in the studies checked, an unresolved V gene accounts for under half of them, and the cause for the rest is not known. The table for this sample lists roughly 98,000 clones; over 80% of them were counted only once. Roughly 15% of the sample belongs to the ten largest clones. This material consisted of peripheral blood, taken from a patient treated with radiotherapy plus ipilimumab. The receptors were gathered from a human donor with non-small cell lung cancer that progressed on radiotherapy plus ipilimumab.

This chain joins TRBV5-1 and TRBJ2-3; 9 bases match TRBD2. CDR1 and CDR2 (germline): SGHRS, YFSETQ. CDR3 length: 14 amino acids. The V segment lost 5 bases and the J segment 3 bases; nucleotides outside the gene matches: 4. CDR3 residues: CASRISGSTDTQYF. CDR3 coding DNA: TGCGCCAGCAGGATTAGCGGGAGTACAGATACGCAGTATTTT.

V gene TRBV5-1 combines with J gene TRBJ1-2, with 8 bases identical to TRBD1. The CDR3 has 13 residues. Germline V gives CDR1 SGHRS, CDR2 YFSETQ. V was clipped by 4 bases and J by 7 bases; unmatched bases: 6. The CDR3: CASSGQGSGGYTF. The CDR3 DNA reads as TGCGCCAGCAGCGGACAGGGCTCGGGTGGCTACACCTTC.

The chain is built from TRBV6-5 and TRBJ2-3; 12 nucleotides line up with TRBD2. V trimming: 4 bases; J trimming: 6 bases; junction bases outside the gene matches: 5. This CDR3 comprises 15 residues. Germline CDR1 and CDR2: MNHEY and SVGAGI. CDR3 DNA: TGTGCCAGCAGTTTTTCTAGCGGGGGGGGTGATACGCAGTATTTT. This translates into CASSFSSGGGDTQYF.

The J gene is TRBJ2-2, the V gene TRBV18; D not resolved. Per germline, CDR1 KGHSH and CDR2 LQKENI. Trimming pared 3 bases from V and 1 base from J, leaving 6 bases between. The CDR3 contains 14 residues. The CDR3 nucleotides read TGTGCCAGCTCACCCAACGGGAACACCGGGGAGCTGTTTTTT. It encodes CASSPNGNTGELFF.